The clone carrying this TCR beta chain was counted once. Its target is unknown. Generated by immunoSEQ multiplex PCR, the TCRdb table keeps only in-frame clones and is missing some. The data hold about 72,000 clones, with around 68% observed a single time. The data were obtained in a study of cytotoxic CD8 clonotypes in ibrutinib-treated CLL. Study conclusions and caveats: Baseline clonality was higher than in age-matched healthy donors and moved in step with circulating CD8+ T-cell counts.

The CDR3 contains 11 residues. CDR1 and CDR2 (germline): DFQATT, SNEGSKA (reference sequence). Trimming stripped 3 bases from V and 10 bases from J, with 10 bases between. This TCR was sampled from a human donor with chronic lymphocytic leukemia. V is TRBV20-1 and J is TRBJ1-5; unclear D gene. The sequenced sample was PBMCs, obtained after 12 months of ibrutinib treatment. The CDR3 region has the DNA TGCAGTGCTAGGCAGGCCTTCCCCCAGCATTTT. It encodes CSARQAFPQHF.